This T cell receptor beta chain stems from a study of blood T cell repertoires in COVID-19. Looking at the study overall: Sites in the United States, Italy and Spain provided acute and convalescent COVID-19 samples. Sources were T cells, B-cell-depleted T cells, or PBMCs; the material itself was cDNA or gDNA.

Authors' data handling: Reference gene primer amplification gave estimated nucleated cell counts. Sequencing was performed with immunoSEQ multiplex PCR; in TCRdb, only in-frame clones are kept and a portion is missing. V and J calls and clone size come straight from that table; D and trimming were deduced from the DNA. The sample carries 50,000 to 65,000 clones, roughly 86% recorded once. V dropped 1 base and J dropped 4 bases, with 9 bases sitting between them. This CDR3 comprises 14 residues. Looked up from germline, CDR1 is MNHEY and CDR2 is SMNVEV (reference sequence). This receptor was identified in a human donor in a cohort sampled during active COVID-19. V and J are TRBV27 and TRBJ2-3, with a weak D call TRBD1 (5 bases). Sample: peripheral blood. The chain's CDR3 is CASSLFQGPDTQYF. Here the CDR3 DNA reads TGTGCCAGCAGTTTATTTCAGGGCCCAGATACGCAGTATTTT.